Below, 4 T cell receptor beta chains from the same sample are listed, as sequenced in a study of T cell responses to AZD1222 COVID-19 vaccine. Using immunoSEQ multiplex PCR, the repertoire was profiled, and TCRdb retains in-frame clones only, with some absent. This repertoire shows 200,000 to 250,000 clones, approximately 94% found once; its top ten account for around 1.5%. Sequencing used peripheral blood, obtained 28 days after the second dose of the MenACWY control vaccine. The receptors were sampled from an adult who received the MenACWY meningococcal vaccine as a control.

The V call is TRBV28, the J call TRBJ1-1; the D gene is possibly TRBD1 (6 bases). The CDR3 loop spans 15 amino acids. Germline V lookup: CDR1 MDHEN, CDR2 SYDVKM. With 6 bases removed from V and 0 bases from J, the gap between germline ends came to 14 bases. CDR3 loop: CASRPGGTLNTEAFF. CDR3 bases: TGTGCCAGCAGGCCTGGTGGGACACTGAACACTGAAGCTTTCTTT.

The CDR3 loop is CASSYGGGGELFF. The CDR3 region has the DNA TGTGCCAGCAGTTACGGGGGAGGCGGGGAGCTGTTTTTT. This chain uses TRBV6-2 or TRBV6-3 with TRBJ2-2; a weak D match, TRBD2 (6 bases). Germline CDR1 and CDR2: MNHEY and SVGEGT. V was pared by 2 bases and J by 7 bases, with 8 bases between. CDR3 length: 13 amino acids.

A word on this clone: Within the sample, other DNA sequences also encode this same CDR3. This sequence joins TRBV6-1 and TRBJ1-5, with D unresolved. With 0 bases removed from V and 1 base from J, the gap between germline ends came to 7 bases. This CDR3 comprises 15 residues. Germline V gene sequence: CDR1 MNHNS, CDR2 SASEGT. The CDR3 loop is CASSEASGSNQPQHF. In DNA form, the CDR3 reads TGTGCCAGCAGTGAAGCGTCAGGCAGCAATCAGCCCCAGCATTTT.

This clone has just a few counts. The rearrangement links TRBV19 to TRBJ2-7; 9 nucleotides agree with TRBD1. The CDR3 is 15 amino acids. From germline, CDR1 is LNHDA and CDR2 SQIVND (reference sequence). Trimming removed 3 bases from V and 2 bases from J; junction bases left unmatched: 5. CDR3 nucleotide sequence: TGTGCCAGTAGTATCCCCGGGACAGGGCCCTACGAGCAGTACTTC. It translates to CASSIPGTGPYEQYF.